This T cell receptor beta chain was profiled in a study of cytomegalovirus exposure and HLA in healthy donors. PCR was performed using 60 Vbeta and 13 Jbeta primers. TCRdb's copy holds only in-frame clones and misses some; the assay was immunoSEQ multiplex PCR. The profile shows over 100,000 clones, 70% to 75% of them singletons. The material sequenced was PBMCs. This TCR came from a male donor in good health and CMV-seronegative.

Written as DNA, the CDR3 is TGTGCCAGCAGCTCCCTAGCGGGGACACCTCAAGAGACCCAGTACTTC. Its translation is CASSSLAGTPQETQYF. The rearrangement links TRBV5-5 to TRBJ2-5, with TRBD2 matching over 9 bases. J was trimmed by 2 bases and V by 3 bases; bases with no gene match: 8. The CDR3 runs 16 residues. From germline, CDR1 is SGHKS and CDR2 YYEKEE (reference sequence).